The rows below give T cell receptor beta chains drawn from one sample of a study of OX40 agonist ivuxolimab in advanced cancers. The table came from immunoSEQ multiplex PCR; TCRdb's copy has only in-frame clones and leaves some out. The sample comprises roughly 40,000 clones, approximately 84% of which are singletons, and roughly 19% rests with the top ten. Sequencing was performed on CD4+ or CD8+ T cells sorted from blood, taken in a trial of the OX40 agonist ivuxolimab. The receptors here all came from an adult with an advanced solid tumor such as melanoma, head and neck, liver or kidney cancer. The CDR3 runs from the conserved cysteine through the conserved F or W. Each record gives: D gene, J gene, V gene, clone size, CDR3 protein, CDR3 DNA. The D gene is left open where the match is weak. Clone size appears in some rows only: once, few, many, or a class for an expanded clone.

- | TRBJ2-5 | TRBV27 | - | CASSLVGYQETQYF | TGTGCCAGCAGTTTAGTGGGGTACCAAGAGACCCAGTACTTC
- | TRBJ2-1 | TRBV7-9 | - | CASSLAIVVQNEQFF | TGTGCCAGCAGCTTAGCGATTGTAGTTCAAAATGAGCAGTTCTTC
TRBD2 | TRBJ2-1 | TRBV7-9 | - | CASSPLEGGYEQFF | TGTGCCAGCAGCCCACTCGAGGGAGGGTATGAGCAGTTCTTC
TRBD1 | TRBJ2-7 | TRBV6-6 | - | CASWGGTGTGAYEQYF | TGTGCCAGCTGGGGGGGGACCGGGACAGGGGCGTACGAGCAGTACTTC
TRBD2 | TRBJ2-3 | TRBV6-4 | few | CASSDSGGAADTQYF | TGTGCCAGCAGTGACTCCGGGGGGGCGGCAGATACGCAGTATTTT
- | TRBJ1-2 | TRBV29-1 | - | CSVEDRGYYGYTF | TGCAGCGTTGAAGACAGGGGTTACTATGGCTACACCTTC
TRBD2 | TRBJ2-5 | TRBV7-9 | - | CASSLGLAQETQYF | TGTGCCAGCAGCTTGGGACTAGCGCAGGAGACCCAGTACTTC
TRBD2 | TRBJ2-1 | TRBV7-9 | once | CASSPPIAGYNEQFF | TGTGCCAGCAGCCCCCCAATAGCGGGGTACAATGAGCAGTTCTTC
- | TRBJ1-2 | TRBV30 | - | CAWSADLGYTF | TGTGCCTGGAGTGCGGACCTTGGCTACACCTTC
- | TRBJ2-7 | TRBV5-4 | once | CASSAPPGTLGYYEQYF | TGTGCCAGCAGCGCACCCCCCGGGACACTGGGTTACTACGAGCAGTACTTC